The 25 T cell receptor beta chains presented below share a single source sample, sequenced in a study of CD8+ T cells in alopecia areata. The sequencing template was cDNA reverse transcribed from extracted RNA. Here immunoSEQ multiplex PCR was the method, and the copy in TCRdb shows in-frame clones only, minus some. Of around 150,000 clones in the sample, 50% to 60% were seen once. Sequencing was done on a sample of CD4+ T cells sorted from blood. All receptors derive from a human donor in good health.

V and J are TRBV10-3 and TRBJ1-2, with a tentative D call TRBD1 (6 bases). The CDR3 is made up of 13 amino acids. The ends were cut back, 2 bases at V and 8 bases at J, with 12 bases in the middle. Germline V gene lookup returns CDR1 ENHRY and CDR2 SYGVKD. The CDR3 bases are TGTGCCATCAGTGAGAAAGGGGGGGAAGGCTACACCTTC. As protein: CAISEKGGEGYTF.

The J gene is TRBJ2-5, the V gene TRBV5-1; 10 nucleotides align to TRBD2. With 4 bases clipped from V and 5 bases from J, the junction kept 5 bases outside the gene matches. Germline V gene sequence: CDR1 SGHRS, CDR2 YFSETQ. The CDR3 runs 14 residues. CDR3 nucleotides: TGCGCCAGCAGCAGTAGCGGGAGGAGGGAGACCCAGTACTTC. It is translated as CASSSSGRRETQYF.

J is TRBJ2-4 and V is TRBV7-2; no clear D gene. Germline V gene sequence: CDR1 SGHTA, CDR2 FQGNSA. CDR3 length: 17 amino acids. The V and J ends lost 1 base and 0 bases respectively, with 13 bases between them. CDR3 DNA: TGTGCCAGCAGCTTAGTACCCGTCATTTTAGCCAAAAACATTCAGTACTTC. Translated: CASSLVPVILAKNIQYF.

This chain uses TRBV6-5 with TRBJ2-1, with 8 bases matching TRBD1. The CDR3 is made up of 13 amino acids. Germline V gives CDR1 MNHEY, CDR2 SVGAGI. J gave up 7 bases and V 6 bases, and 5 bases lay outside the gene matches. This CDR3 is CASRGTGLNEQFF. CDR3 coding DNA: TGTGCCAGCAGAGGGACAGGCCTGAATGAGCAGTTCTTC.

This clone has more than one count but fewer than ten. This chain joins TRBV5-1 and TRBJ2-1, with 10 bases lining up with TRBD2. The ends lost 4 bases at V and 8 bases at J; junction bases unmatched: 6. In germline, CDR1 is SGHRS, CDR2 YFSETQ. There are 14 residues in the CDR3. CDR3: CASSGAGGQDEQFF. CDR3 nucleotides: TGCGCCAGCAGCGGAGCGGGAGGGCAGGATGAGCAGTTCTTC.

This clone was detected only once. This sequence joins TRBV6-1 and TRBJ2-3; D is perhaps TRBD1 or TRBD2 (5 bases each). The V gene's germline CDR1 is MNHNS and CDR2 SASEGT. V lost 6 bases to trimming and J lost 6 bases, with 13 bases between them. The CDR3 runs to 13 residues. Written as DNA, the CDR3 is TGTGCCAGCAGAAAGGGGAGTGCGGATACGCAGTATTTT. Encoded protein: CASRKGSADTQYF.

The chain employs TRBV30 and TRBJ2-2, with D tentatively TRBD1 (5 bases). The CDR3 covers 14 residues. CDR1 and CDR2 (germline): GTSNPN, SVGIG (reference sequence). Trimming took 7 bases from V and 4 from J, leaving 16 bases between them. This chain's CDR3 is CAYRQHRFTGELFF. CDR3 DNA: TGTGCCTACCGACAGCACAGGTTCACCGGGGAGCTGTTTTTT.

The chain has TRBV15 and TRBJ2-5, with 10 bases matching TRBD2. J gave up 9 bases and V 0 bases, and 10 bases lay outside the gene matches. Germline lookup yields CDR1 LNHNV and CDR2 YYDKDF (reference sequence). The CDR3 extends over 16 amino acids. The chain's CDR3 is CATSRDRRLAGGAQYF. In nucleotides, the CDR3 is TGTGCCACCAGCAGAGATCGTCGACTAGCGGGTGGGGCCCAGTACTTC. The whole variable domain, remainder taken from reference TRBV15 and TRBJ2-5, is DAMVIQNPRYQVTQFGKPVTLSCSQTLNHNVMYWYQQKSSQAPKLLFHYYDKDFNNEADTPDNFQSRRPNTSFCFLDIRSPGLGDTAMYLCATSRDRRLAGGAQYFGPGTRLLVL.

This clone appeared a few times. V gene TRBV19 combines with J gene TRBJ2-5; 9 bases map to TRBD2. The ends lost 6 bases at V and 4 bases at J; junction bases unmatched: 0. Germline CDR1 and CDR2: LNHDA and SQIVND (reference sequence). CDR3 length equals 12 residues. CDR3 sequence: CASRAGGETQYF. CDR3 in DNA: TGTGCCAGTAGAGCGGGAGGAGAGACCCAGTACTTC.

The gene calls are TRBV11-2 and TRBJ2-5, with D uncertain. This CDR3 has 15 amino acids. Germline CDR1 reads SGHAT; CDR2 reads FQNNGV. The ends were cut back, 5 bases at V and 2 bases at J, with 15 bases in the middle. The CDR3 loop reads CASSPLSVFQETQYF. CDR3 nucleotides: TGTGCCAGCAGCCCCCTATCGGTTTTTCAAGAGACCCAGTACTTC.

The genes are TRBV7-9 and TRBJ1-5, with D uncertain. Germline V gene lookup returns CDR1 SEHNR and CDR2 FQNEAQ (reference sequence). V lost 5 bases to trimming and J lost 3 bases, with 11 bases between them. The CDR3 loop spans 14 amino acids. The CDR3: CASSKDTSNQPQHF. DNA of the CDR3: TGTGCCAGCAGCAAAGACACCTCCAATCAGCCCCAGCATTTT.

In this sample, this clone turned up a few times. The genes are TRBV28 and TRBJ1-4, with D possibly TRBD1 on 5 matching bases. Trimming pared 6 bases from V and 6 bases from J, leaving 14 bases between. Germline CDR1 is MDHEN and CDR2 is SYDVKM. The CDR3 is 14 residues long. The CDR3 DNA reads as TGTGCCAGCAGCGACGGGCAAGGGGATGAAAAACTGTTTTTT. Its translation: CASSDGQGDEKLFF.

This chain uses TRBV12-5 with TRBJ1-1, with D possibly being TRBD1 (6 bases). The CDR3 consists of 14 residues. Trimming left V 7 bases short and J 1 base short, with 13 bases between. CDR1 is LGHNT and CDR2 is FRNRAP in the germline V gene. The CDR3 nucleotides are TGTGCTAGTGACTCGACAGGCAAGAACACTGAAGCTTTCTTT. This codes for CASDSTGKNTEAFF.

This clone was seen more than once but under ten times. The CDR3: CASSGRGSSYNEQFF. CDR3 DNA sequence: TGTGCCAGCAGTGGGCGCGGGAGCTCCTACAATGAGCAGTTCTTC. The V gene is TRBV2, the J gene TRBJ2-1; 7 bases line up with TRBD2. The length of the CDR3 is 15 residues. CDR1 and CDR2 from the germline V gene are SNHLY and FYNNEI. The V and J ends lost 4 bases and 0 bases, in that order; junction bases with no gene match: 3. Together with reference TRBV2 and TRBJ2-1, the CDR3 gives the full variable domain: EPEVTQTPSHQVTQMGQEVILRCVPISNHLYFYWYRQILGQKVEFLVSFYNNEISEKSEIFDDQFSVERPDGSNFTLKIRSTKLEDSAMYFCASSGRGSSYNEQFFGPGTRLTVL.

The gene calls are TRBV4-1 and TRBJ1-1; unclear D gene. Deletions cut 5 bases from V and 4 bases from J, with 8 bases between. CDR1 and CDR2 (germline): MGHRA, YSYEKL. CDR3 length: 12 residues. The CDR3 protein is CASSFPGTEAFF. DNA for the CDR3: TGCGCCAGCAGCTTCCCCGGCACTGAAGCTTTCTTT.

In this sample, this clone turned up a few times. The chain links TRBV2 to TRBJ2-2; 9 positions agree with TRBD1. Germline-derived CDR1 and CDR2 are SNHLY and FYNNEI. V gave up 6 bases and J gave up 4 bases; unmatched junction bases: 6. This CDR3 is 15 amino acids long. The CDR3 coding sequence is TGTGCCAGCAGCATCACAGGGGGCGGCACCGGGGAGCTGTTTTTT. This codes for CASSITGGGTGELFF.

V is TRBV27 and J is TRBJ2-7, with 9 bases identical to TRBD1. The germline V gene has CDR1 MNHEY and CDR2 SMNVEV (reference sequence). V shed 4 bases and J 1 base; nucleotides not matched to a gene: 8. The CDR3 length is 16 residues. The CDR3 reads CASSSYGTGSSYEQYF. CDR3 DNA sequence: TGTGCCAGCAGTTCCTACGGGACAGGGTCGTCCTACGAGCAGTACTTC.

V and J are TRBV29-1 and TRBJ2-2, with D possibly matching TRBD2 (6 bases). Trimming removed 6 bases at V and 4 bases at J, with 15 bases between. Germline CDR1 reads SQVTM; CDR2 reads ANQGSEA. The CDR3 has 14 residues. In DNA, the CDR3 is TGCAGCGTCCAGACTAGGCTAGTCACCGGGGAGCTGTTTTTT. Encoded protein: CSVQTRLVTGELFF.

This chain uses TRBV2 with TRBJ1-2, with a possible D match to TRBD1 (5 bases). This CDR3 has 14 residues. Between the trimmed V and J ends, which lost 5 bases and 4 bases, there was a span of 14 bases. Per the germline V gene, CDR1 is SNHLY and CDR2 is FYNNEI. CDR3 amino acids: CASSKRDSGYGYTF. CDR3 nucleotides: TGTGCCAGCAGTAAGCGAGACAGTGGCTATGGCTACACCTTC. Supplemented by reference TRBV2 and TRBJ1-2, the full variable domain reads EPEVTQTPSHQVTQMGQEVILRCVPISNHLYFYWYRQILGQKVEFLVSFYNNEISEKSEIFDDQFSVERPDGSNFTLKIRSTKLEDSAMYFCASSKRDSGYGYTFGSGTRLTVV.

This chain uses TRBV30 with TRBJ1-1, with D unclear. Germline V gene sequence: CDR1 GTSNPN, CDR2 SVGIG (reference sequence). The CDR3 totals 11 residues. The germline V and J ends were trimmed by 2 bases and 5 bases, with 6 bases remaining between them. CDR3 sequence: CAWSSRTEAFF. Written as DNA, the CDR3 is TGTGCCTGGAGTTCGAGGACTGAAGCTTTCTTT.

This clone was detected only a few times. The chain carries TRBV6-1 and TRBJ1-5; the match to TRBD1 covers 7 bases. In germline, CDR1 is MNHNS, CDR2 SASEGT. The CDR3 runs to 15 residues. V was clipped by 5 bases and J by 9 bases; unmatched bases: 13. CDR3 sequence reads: CASSPQGNAARPQHF. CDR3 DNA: TGTGCCAGCAGTCCACAGGGGAACGCCGCCAGGCCCCAGCATTTT.

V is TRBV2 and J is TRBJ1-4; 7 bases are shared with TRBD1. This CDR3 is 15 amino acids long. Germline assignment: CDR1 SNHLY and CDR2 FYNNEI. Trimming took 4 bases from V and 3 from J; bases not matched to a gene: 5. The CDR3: CASSVQGMPNEKLFF. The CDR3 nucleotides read TGTGCCAGCAGTGTACAGGGGATGCCTAATGAAAAACTGTTTTTT.

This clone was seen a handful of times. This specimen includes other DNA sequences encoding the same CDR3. The CDR3 nucleotides are TGTGCCAGTAGGTTGGCCGGGGAGCTGTTTTTT. The encoded protein is CASRLAGELFF. The chain joins TRBV19 to TRBJ2-2; no definite D call. The CDR3 contains 11 residues. With 6 bases removed from V and 6 bases from J, the gap between germline ends came to 5 bases. CDR1 and CDR2 from the germline V gene are LNHDA and SQIVND (reference sequence). Full variable domain (missing parts from reference TRBV19 and TRBJ2-2): DGGITQSPKYLFRKEGQNVTLSCEQNLNHDAMYWYRQDPGQGLRLIYYSQIVNDFQKGDIAEGYSVSREKKESFPLTVTSAQKNPTAFYLCASRLAGELFFGEGSRLTVL.

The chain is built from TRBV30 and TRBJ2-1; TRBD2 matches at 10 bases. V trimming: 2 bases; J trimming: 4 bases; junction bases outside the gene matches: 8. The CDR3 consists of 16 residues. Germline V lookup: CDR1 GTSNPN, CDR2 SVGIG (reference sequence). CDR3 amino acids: CAWSKRLAGVYNEQFF. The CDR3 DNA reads TGTGCCTGGAGTAAGCGTCTAGCGGGAGTTTACAATGAGCAGTTCTTC.

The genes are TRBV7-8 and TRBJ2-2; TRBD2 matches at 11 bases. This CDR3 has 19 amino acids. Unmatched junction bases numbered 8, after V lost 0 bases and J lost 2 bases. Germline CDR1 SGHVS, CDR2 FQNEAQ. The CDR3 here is CASSLARLAGGPNTGELFF. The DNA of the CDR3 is TGTGCCAGCAGCTTAGCGCGGCTAGCGGGAGGCCCTAACACCGGGGAGCTGTTTTTT. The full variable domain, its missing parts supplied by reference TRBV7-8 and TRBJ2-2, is GAGVSQSPRYKVAKRGQDVALRCDPISGHVSLFWYQQALGQGPEFLTYFQNEAQLDKSGLPSDRFFAERPEGSVSTLKIQRTQQEDSAVYLCASSLARLAGGPNTGELFFGEGSRLTVL.